Below, 18 T cell receptor beta chains from the same sample are listed, as sequenced in a study of shared clonotypes between healthy human individuals. The repertoire was sequenced with immunoSEQ multiplex PCR; TCRdb's copy has only in-frame clones and lacks some. The repertoire holds 560,000 or so clones, with 95% to 97% as singletons. Positive CCR7 selection of CD45RO-negative cells yielded the naive CD8 cells, and terminally differentiated effector memory CD45RA+ cells were excluded. Input material: naive CD8+ T cells sorted from blood. The receptors stem from a woman younger than 45 in good health.

V usage is TRBV2 and J usage is TRBJ2-7, with 10 bases aligning to TRBD1. This CDR3 is 16 amino acids long. V lost 3 bases, J lost 4 bases, and 9 bases stayed unmatched. CDR1 and CDR2 from the germline V gene are SNHLY and FYNNEI. CDR3 sequence (DNA): TGTGCCAGCAGTGACGCCGGGACAGGGGAAAGATACGAGCAGTACTTC. Protein: CASSDAGTGERYEQYF.

V and J are TRBV6-1 and TRBJ1-5; tentatively, D is TRBD1 (6 bases). In germline, CDR1 is MNHNS, CDR2 SASEGT. There are 15 residues in the CDR3. With 4 bases removed from V and 7 bases from J, the gap between germline ends came to 17 bases. The DNA of the CDR3 is TGTGCCAGCAGTGGTCGCTCGGAAGGGGGGCAGCCCCAGCATTTT. This codes for CASSGRSEGGQPQHF.

This clone has more than one count but fewer than ten. The chain joins TRBV21-1 to TRBJ2-5. TRBV21-1 corresponds to a pseudogene. The CDR3 spans 14 residues. This chain's CDR3 is CASKNQGCQETQYF. CDR3 bases: TGTGCCAGCAAAAACCAAGGGTGCCAAGAGACCCAGTACTTC.

The rearrangement uses TRBV19 and TRBJ2-1; 13 positions match TRBD2. The germline CDR1 and CDR2 sequences are LNHDA and SQIVND (reference sequence). J was trimmed by 8 bases and V by 1 base; bases with no gene match: 5. CDR3 length equals 16 residues. As DNA, the CDR3 is TGTGCCAGTAGTATAGGGACTAGCGGGAGTTTAGATGAGCAGTTCTTC. It codes for CASSIGTSGSLDEQFF.

The chain couples TRBV5-6 to TRBJ2-1; D is unclear. Trimming took 1 base from V and 4 from J, leaving 3 bases between them. Germline CDR1 is SGHDT and CDR2 is YYEEEE. The CDR3 is made up of 12 amino acids. The CDR3 is CASSLRYNEQFF. The CDR3 nucleotides are TGTGCCAGCAGCTTGAGGTACAATGAGCAGTTCTTC.

The chain employs TRBV6-5 and TRBJ2-7; possible D gene TRBD1, 5 bases. The length of the CDR3 is 13 residues. The germline V gene has CDR1 MNHEY and CDR2 SVGAGI. Trimming cost V 2 bases and J 5 bases, with 10 bases left between them. The CDR3 is CASSYAGFDEQYF. The CDR3 DNA reads as TGTGCCAGCAGTTACGCAGGGTTCGACGAGCAGTACTTC.

The chain recombines TRBV19 with TRBJ1-5; D is possibly TRBD1 (5 bases). The CDR3 consists of 14 residues. Trimming shortened V by 5 bases and J by 3 bases, and 11 bases separated the two germline ends. The germline V gene has CDR1 LNHDA and CDR2 SQIVND (reference sequence). CDR3 DNA: TGTGCCAGTAGTTCCCGACAGCCCAATCAGCCCCAGCATTTT. Residues: CASSSRQPNQPQHF.

The CDR3 nucleotides are TGTGCTACAGCGGCCTGGGGGAATGAGCAGTTCTTC. Its protein product is CATAAWGNEQFF. The rearrangement links TRBV28 to TRBJ2-1; D possibly uses TRBD1 or TRBD2 (5 bases each). This CDR3 comprises 12 residues. The germline gives CDR1 MDHEN, CDR2 SYDVKM.

The chain has TRBV27 and TRBJ2-1; D gene ambiguous. The V and J ends lost 2 bases and 6 bases respectively, with 11 bases between them. The germline V gene encodes CDR1 MNHEY and CDR2 SMNVEV (reference sequence). The CDR3 totals 14 residues. The CDR3 bases are TGTGCCAGCAGTTTAGTGAGCTGGGGCAATGAGCAGTTCTTC. Its protein product is CASSLVSWGNEQFF.

CDR3 sequence reads: CATSAPHYEQYF. The CDR3 DNA reads as TGTGCCACCTCCGCCCCCCACTACGAGCAGTACTTC. The chain combines TRBV10-3 with TRBJ2-7; the D is unclear. CDR3 length: 12 residues. V was cut by 10 bases and J by 3 bases, with 13 bases left in between. Germline values: CDR1 ENHRY, CDR2 SYGVKD.

The rearrangement uses TRBV13 and TRBJ2-7; TRBD2 matches at 8 bases. The CDR3 length is 13 residues. Germline CDR1 reads PRHDT; CDR2 reads FYEKMQ (reference sequence). V dropped 5 bases and J dropped 4; count of bases not matched to a gene: 4. The CDR3 nucleotides read TGTGCCAGCAGCGAGGGACTAGAGTACGAGCAGTACTTC. Encoded protein: CASSEGLEYEQYF. The full variable domain, its missing parts supplied by reference TRBV13 and TRBJ2-7, is AAGVIQSPRHLIKEKRETATLKCYPIPRHDTVYWYQQGPGQDPQFLISFYEKMQSDKGSIPDRFSAQQFSDYHSELNMSSLELGDSALYFCASSEGLEYEQYFGPGTRLTVT.

V is TRBV13 and J is TRBJ1-1; D is uncertain. Germline lookup yields CDR1 PRHDT and CDR2 FYEKMQ (reference sequence). The CDR3 runs to 15 residues. Trimming shortened V by 0 bases and J by 7 bases, and 15 bases separated the two germline ends. Written as DNA, the CDR3 is TGTGCCAGCAGCTTAGGCAGCGGGTCGGGTAGTGAAGCTTTCTTT. Amino acids: CASSLGSGSGSEAFF.

This clone was observed a single time. This chain connects TRBV2 to TRBJ1-2; the D gene is possibly TRBD1 (6 bases). CDR3 length: 13 residues. V gave up 7 bases and J gave up 4 bases, with 13 bases separating them. Germline V CDR1 and CDR2: SNHLY, FYNNEI. For the CDR3, the DNA is TGTGCCAGCACCCCCAGGGGCGCCTATGGCTACACCTTC. As protein: CASTPRGAYGYTF.

This clone turned up a few times. The V gene is TRBV13, the J gene TRBJ1-1; tentative D call: TRBD1 (6 bases). The CDR3 contains 14 residues. The germline gives CDR1 PRHDT, CDR2 FYEKMQ (reference sequence). Between the trimmed V and J ends, which lost 3 bases and 5 bases, there was a span of 13 bases. CDR3 region: CASSFAGATTEAFF. The CDR3 DNA is TGTGCCAGCAGCTTCGCAGGGGCTACTACTGAAGCTTTCTTT. The variable domain in full, completed from reference TRBV13 and TRBJ1-1, reads AAGVIQSPRHLIKEKRETATLKCYPIPRHDTVYWYQQGPGQDPQFLISFYEKMQSDKGSIPDRFSAQQFSDYHSELNMSSLELGDSALYFCASSFAGATTEAFFGQGTRLTVV.

Notes on this clone: Different DNA sequences within this sample yield the same CDR3. V gene TRBV29-1 combines with J gene TRBJ2-1, with D tentatively TRBD2 (6 bases). CDR1 SQVTM and CDR2 ANQGSEA come from the germline V gene. There are 13 residues in the CDR3. CDR3 loop: CSVGGSSYNEQFF. As DNA, the CDR3 is TGCTCTGTTGGAGGGAGCTCCTACAATGAGCAGTTCTTC.

This rearrangement joins TRBV5-6 to TRBJ2-2; D might be TRBD1 (6 bases). CDR3 length: 14 amino acids. Germline V lookup: CDR1 SGHDT, CDR2 YYEEEE. The V end was cut by 4 bases, the J end by 5 bases, with 12 bases between. CDR3 sequence reads: CASSPRGRTGELFF. Written as DNA, the CDR3 is TGTGCCAGCAGCCCGAGGGGGAGAACCGGGGAGCTGTTTTTT. Together with reference TRBV5-6 and TRBJ2-2, the CDR3 gives the full variable domain: DAGVTQSPTHLIKTRGQQVTLRCSPKSGHDTVSWYQQALGQGPQFIFQYYEEEERQRGNFPDRFSGHQFPNYSSELNVNALLLGDSALYLCASSPRGRTGELFFGEGSRLTVL.

This chain uses TRBV25-1 with TRBJ1-5; D might be TRBD1 (6 bases). CDR3 length equals 14 residues. The germline V and J ends were trimmed by 4 bases and 6 bases, with 13 bases remaining between them. CDR1 MGHDK and CDR2 SYGVNS come from the germline V gene. CDR3 coding DNA: TGTGCCAGCAGTGGGGTGGGGGCCCCTCAGCCCCAGCATTTT. Translation: CASSGVGAPQPQHF.

The rearrangement joins TRBV6-5 to TRBJ2-3, with a tentative D call TRBD2 (5 bases). In germline, CDR1 is MNHEY, CDR2 SVGAGI. Between the trimmed V and J ends, which lost 6 bases and 5 bases, there was a span of 15 bases. The CDR3 length is 14 residues. The DNA for the CDR3 is TGTGCCAGCAGATCGGGGAACCGGGGAGATACGCAGTATTTT. Protein product: CASRSGNRGDTQYF.